A selection of T cell receptor beta chains follows, all from one sample in a study of blood T cell repertoires in COVID-19. The data were produced by immunoSEQ multiplex PCR, yet TCRdb's version contains in-frame clones alone and is incomplete. The sample includes roughly 230,000 clones, about 80% seen only once; the top ten take less than 5.5%. Material for sequencing was peripheral blood. The receptor source for this set is a man in his fifties with active or convalescent COVID-19. Each CDR3 is given with its conserved first and last residue. Each record gives: CDR3 protein, CDR3 DNA, D gene, clone size, V gene, J gene. D genes are given only for firm matches. Some rows mark clone size as missing; the rest say once, few, many or name a class of expanded clone.

CSVVERGGNEKLFF,TGCAGCGTTGTCGAGCGGGGGGGAAATGAAAAACTGTTTTTT,-,-,TRBV29-1,TRBJ1-4
CASRTTGSDTEAFF,TGCGCCAGCAGAACGACAGGGTCGGACACTGAAGCTTTCTTT,TRBD1,-,TRBV5-1,TRBJ1-1
CASSIHQGADTEAFF,TGTGCCAGCAGTATTCATCAGGGGGCGGACACTGAAGCTTTCTTT,TRBD1,-,TRBV28,TRBJ1-1
CASSILAGVTGELFF,TGTGCCAGCAGTATCCTAGCGGGGGTCACCGGGGAGCTGTTTTTT,TRBD2,-,TRBV6-5,TRBJ2-2
CASNLDRDTEAFF,TGTGCCAGCAATTTGGACAGGGACACTGAAGCTTTCTTT,TRBD1,-,TRBV6-5,TRBJ1-1
CASSQLQQGSNEKLFF,TGCGCCAGCAGCCAACTACAACAGGGGTCTAATGAAAAACTGTTTTTT,TRBD1,-,TRBV4-3,TRBJ1-4
CASSSGLATDEQFF,TGTGCCAGCAGCTCGGGACTAGCGACCGATGAGCAGTTCTTC,TRBD2,-,TRBV7-3,TRBJ2-1
CASSIAGGGPPGTDTQYF,TGTGCCAGTAGTATCGCGGGGGGGGGTCCGCCGGGCACAGATACGCAGTATTTT,TRBD2,once,TRBV19,TRBJ2-3
CASSQDQGYEQYF,TGCGCCAGCAGCCAAGACCAGGGGTACGAGCAGTACTTC,-,-,TRBV4-3,TRBJ2-7
CASSLHPGGYNEQFF,TGCGCCAGCAGCTTGCATCCAGGGGGCTACAATGAGCAGTTCTTC,TRBD1,-,TRBV5-1,TRBJ2-1
CASSPPPGYDGYTF,TGTGCCAGCAGCCCCCCGCCGGGTTACGATGGCTACACCTTC,-,-,TRBV7-9,TRBJ1-2
CASSFRAYGYTF,TGTGCCAGCAGTTTTAGAGCCTATGGCTACACCTTC,-,-,TRBV12-3/TRBV12-4,TRBJ1-2
CASSLGVDSPLHF,TGTGCCAGCAGTCTCGGAGTGGATTCACCCCTCCACTTT,-,-,TRBV12-3/TRBV12-4,TRBJ1-6
CASSPDAGASYNEQFF,TGCGCCAGCAGCCCAGATGCGGGGGCATCCTACAATGAGCAGTTCTTC,-,-,TRBV5-1,TRBJ2-1
CASSDEAGGKNIQYF,TGTGCCAGCAGTGATGAAGCGGGGGGGAAGAACATTCAGTACTTC,TRBD2,-,TRBV6-1,TRBJ2-4
CASSRDRGEPQHF,TGTGCCAGCAGCAGGGACAGGGGCGAGCCCCAGCATTTT,TRBD1,-,TRBV7-2,TRBJ1-5
CASSIALRGNEQFF,TGTGCCAGTAGTATAGCCCTTAGAGGGAATGAGCAGTTCTTC,-,-,TRBV19,TRBJ2-1
CATLPPTNEKLFF,TGTGCCACCCTCCCTCCAACTAATGAAAAACTGTTTTTT,-,-,TRBV28,TRBJ1-4